This TCR beta chain derives from a study of read filtering for tumor transcriptome and immune sequencing. Study-level background: IR-seq gave about 3.5 to 11 million TCR reads per sample; RNA-seq gave about 80 to 1,300.

This clonotype has a handful of counts. V gave up 2 bases and J gave up 5 bases; unmatched junction bases: 6. CDR3 size: 15 residues. The germline V gene has CDR1 KGHSH and CDR2 LQKENI. The library was built from approximately 400 ng RNA with molecular barcoded adaptors for alpha/delta and beta/gamma chains. TCRdb used MiXCR to reprocess the reads, holding one entry per CDR3 protein. The data show roughly 49,000 distinct CDR3 sequences, less than 20% seen once. The TCR originated in a donor aged 40 or over with multiple myeloma. Sequencing input: a population of CD138-negative cells sorted from bone marrow. The chain joins TRBV18 to TRBJ2-5; TRBD1 matches 9 bases. The CDR3 sequence is CASSPSVGTGETQYF. In DNA, the CDR3 is TGTGCCAGCTCACCATCCGTTGGGACAGGGGAGACCCAGTACTTC. Supplemented by reference TRBV18 and TRBJ2-5, the full variable domain reads NAGVMQNPRHLVRRRGQEARLRCSPMKGHSHVYWYRQLPEEGLKFMVYLQKENIIDESGMPKERFSAEFPKEGPSILRIQQVVRGDSAAYFCASSPSVGTGETQYFGPGTRLLVL.